The 32 T cell receptor beta chains presented below share a single source sample, sequenced in a study of regulatory T cells in long-lasting Graves disease. As for time point: persistent/refractory GD, antithyroid drugs over 5 years with positive TRAb. Researchers made the TCR library from RNA that was extracted from PBMCs. Both iRepertoire HTBI primers and Arm-PCR of CDR3 regions were used to build the TCR beta libraries. TCRdb re-analysed the multiplex PCR reads in MiXCR, keeping a single row per CDR3 protein. The profile covers a few hundred thousand distinct CDR3 sequences, with 23% appearing a single time and around 24% taken by the ten largest. The sequences come from peripheral blood mononuclear cells (PBMCs), collected when the disease was refractory, from a patient treated with antithyroid drugs. The receptors originated from a female donor with Graves disease.

This clonotype has at least ten counts. This chain links TRBV2 with TRBJ1-2, with 7 bases matching TRBD1. V shed 4 bases, J shed 0 bases, and the junction held 2 bases outside the gene matches. Germline CDR1 reads SNHLY; CDR2 reads FYNNEI. The CDR3 sequence is 14 residues long. The CDR3 region has the DNA TGTGCCAGCAGTGGGGACAGATCTAACTATGGCTACACCTTC. Protein sequence: CASSGDRSNYGYTF.

This clonotype was recorded many times. This chain links TRBV12-3 or TRBV12-4 with TRBJ2-7, with TRBD1 matching 8 bases. The CDR3 extends over 13 amino acids. With V trimmed by 6 bases and J by 2 bases, 3 bases remained unmatched. CDR3 residues: CASRRQGPYEQYF. CDR3 in DNA: TGTGCCAGCAGGCGACAGGGGCCCTACGAGCAGTACTTC.

The rearrangement links TRBV7-9 to TRBJ2-7; 9 nucleotides agree with TRBD2. This CDR3 region has 15 residues. After removal of 4 bases from V and 3 bases from J, the junction contained 7 bases not matched to a gene. Per germline, CDR1 SEHNR and CDR2 FQNEAQ (reference sequence). CDR3 protein: CASSSLGAGGYEQYF. In nucleotides, the CDR3 is TGTGCCAGCAGCTCCTTAGGAGCGGGAGGCTACGAGCAGTACTTC.

The DNA of the CDR3 is TGTGCCAGTAGCGCCACAAGGGACACTGAAGCTTTCTTT. This sequence encodes CASSATRDTEAFF. The gene calls are TRBV19 and TRBJ1-1; D not resolved. Germline V gene sequence: CDR1 LNHDA, CDR2 SQIVND (reference sequence). Trimming removed 6 bases at V and 3 bases at J, with 11 bases between. The length of the CDR3 is 13 residues. Combining the CDR3 with reference TRBV19 and TRBJ1-1 gives the whole variable domain DGGITQSPKYLFRKEGQNVTLSCEQNLNHDAMYWYRQDPGQGLRLIYYSQIVNDFQKGDIAEGYSVSREKKESFPLTVTSAQKNPTAFYLCASSATRDTEAFFGQGTRLTVV.

This clonotype has more than one count but fewer than ten. The V call is TRBV4-1, the J call TRBJ1-2; D not resolved. This CDR3 spans 16 amino acids. V was clipped by 1 base and J by 8 bases, with 20 bases between them. Per germline, CDR1 MGHRA and CDR2 YSYEKL. CDR3 nucleotides: TGCGCCAGCAGCCAAGGGGCCTTCGTTGCCGCGGGAGGCTACACCTTC. Translation: CASSQGAFVAAGGYTF.

The table lists this clonotype with many counts. The chain joins TRBV28 to TRBJ1-2; D gene uncertain. Trimming left V 6 bases short and J 9 bases short, with 20 bases between. Per germline, CDR1 MDHEN and CDR2 SYDVKM. CDR3 length: 14 amino acids. CDR3 residues: CASRPAGGLGSYTF. CDR3 coding DNA: TGTGCCAGCAGACCCGCGGGAGGTCTGGGAAGCTACACCTTC.

This clonotype was picked up many times. The chain combines TRBV29-1 with TRBJ1-5, with D unclear. The V end was cut by 5 bases, the J end by 1 base, with 9 bases between. CDR1 SQVTM and CDR2 ANQGSEA come from the germline V gene. The CDR3 spans 13 residues. The CDR3 nucleotides are TGCAGCGTTCAAACCGGGAGCAATCAGCCCCAGCATTTT. It yields the protein CSVQTGSNQPQHF.

The chain combines TRBV7-9 with TRBJ2-3; D possibly corresponds to TRBD1 (6 bases). V lost 2 bases and J lost 4, with 13 bases in between. The CDR3 has 15 amino acids. Germline CDR1 SEHNR, CDR2 FQNEAQ (reference sequence). CDR3 amino acids: CASSLRQGISDTQYF. Written as DNA, the CDR3 is TGTGCCAGCAGCTTAAGGCAGGGGATCTCAGATACGCAGTATTTT.

The genes are TRBV25-1 and TRBJ2-6, with D perhaps matching TRBD2 (5 bases). Germline loops: CDR1 MGHDK, CDR2 SYGVNS. Trimming removed 5 bases at V and 0 bases at J, with 11 bases between. The CDR3 totals 16 residues. CDR3 loop: CASSNGRGSGANVLTF. The DNA for the CDR3 is TGTGCCAGCAGTAACGGACGGGGCTCTGGGGCCAACGTCCTGACTTTC.

This clonotype was observed a handful of times. The chain joins TRBV6-5 to TRBJ2-7; D might be TRBD1 (7 bases). CDR1 MNHEY and CDR2 SVGAGI come from the germline V gene. V dropped 4 bases and J dropped 5 bases, with 18 bases sitting between them. The CDR3 has 15 residues. CDR3 sequence: CASSSTGRGRNEQYF. The CDR3 DNA is TGTGCCAGCAGTTCCACGGGCAGGGGGAGGAACGAGCAGTACTTC.

This clonotype was picked up many times. This rearrangement joins TRBV2 to TRBJ1-1; D might be TRBD1 (6 bases). CDR1 is SNHLY, CDR2 FYNNEI, per germline. This CDR3 region has 14 residues. Here the CDR3 DNA reads TGTGCGACCATGGGGGGGGGCTTGAACACTGAAGCTTTCTTT. Translating gives CATMGGGLNTEAFF.

In its sample, this clonotype was seen many times. This chain connects TRBV3-1 to TRBJ1-6, with 9 bases identical to TRBD1. Germline lookup yields CDR1 LGHDT and CDR2 YNNKEL (reference sequence). V was clipped by 3 bases and J by 5 bases; unmatched bases: 2. This CDR3 contains 15 residues. Here the CDR3 reads CASSHNRGHNSPLHF. The CDR3 DNA reads as TGTGCCAGCAGCCACAACAGGGGGCATAATTCACCCCTCCACTTT. The variable domain in full, with the rest retrieved from reference TRBV3-1 and TRBJ1-6, is DTAVSQTPKYLVTQMGNDKSIKCEQNLGHDTMYWYKQDSKKFLKIMFSYNNKELIINETVPNRFSPKSPDKAHLNLHINSLELGDSAVYFCASSHNRGHNSPLHFGNGTRLTVT.

This clonotype came up once. The chain combines TRBV9 with TRBJ2-2, with D uncertain. There are 12 residues in the CDR3. The V end was cut by 3 bases, the J end by 7 bases, with 7 bases between. Germline CDR1 and CDR2: SGDLS and YYNGEE. CDR3 DNA sequence: TGTGCCAGCAGCGCGAGTATCGGGGAGCTGTTTTTT. It codes for CASSASIGELFF.

The genes are TRBV4-1 and TRBJ1-4; D is unclear. The ends were cut back, 1 base at V and 10 bases at J, with 13 bases in the middle. Germline lookup yields CDR1 MGHRA and CDR2 YSYEKL. The CDR3 is 14 amino acids. DNA for the CDR3: TGCGCCAGCAGCCAAGTGGGAGGGAAGGGAAAACTGTTTTTT. Protein: CASSQVGGKGKLFF.

The V gene is TRBV6-1, the J gene TRBJ2-5, with D hard to call. Looked up from germline, CDR1 is MNHNS and CDR2 is SASEGT. The CDR3 contains 13 residues. The V end was cut by 8 bases, the J end by 2 bases, with 12 bases between. CDR3 protein: CASAKQRQETQYF. CDR3 bases: TGTGCCAGCGCGAAGCAGCGTCAAGAGACCCAGTACTTC.

The V gene is TRBV28, the J gene TRBJ2-2; the D is unclear. Trimming removed 4 bases from V and 4 bases from J, with 19 bases in between. Per the germline V gene, CDR1 is MDHEN and CDR2 is SYDVKM. The length of the CDR3 is 17 residues. CDR3 bases: TGTGCCAGCAGTTCCCCACTCAAAGAACCCTTCACCGGGGAGCTGTTTTTT. It encodes CASSSPLKEPFTGELFF.

This clonotype was seen a few times. A much more abundant neighbour one base away suggests this may be a read error. The rearrangement uses TRBV28 and TRBJ1-1, with TRBD1 matching 8 bases. This CDR3 region has 18 residues. Germline-derived CDR1 and CDR2 are MDHEN and SYDVKM. V lost 1 base and J lost 5; bases outside the gene matches: 15. The CDR3 spells CASSLSRTGPDLRTEAFF. For the CDR3, the DNA is TGTGCCAGCAGTTTATCCCGGACAGGGCCGGACCTTAGGACTGAAGCTTTCTTT.

This clonotype has a count of ten or more. V and J are TRBV7-8 and TRBJ1-1; a weak D match, TRBD1 (5 bases). The CDR3 runs 14 residues. CDR1 SGHVS and CDR2 FQNEAQ come from the germline V gene. Trimming left V 6 bases short and J 7 bases short, with 18 bases between. The CDR3 loop is CASSRAGSRGEAFF. Written as DNA, the CDR3 is TGTGCCAGCAGTCGGGCAGGGTCAAGAGGTGAAGCTTTCTTT. The whole variable domain, filled in from reference TRBV7-8 and TRBJ1-1, reads GAGVSQSPRYKVAKRGQDVALRCDPISGHVSLFWYQQALGQGPEFLTYFQNEAQLDKSGLPSDRFFAERPEGSVSTLKIQRTQQEDSAVYLCASSRAGSRGEAFFGQGTRLTVV.

Turning to this clonotype: Its ends do not fully match the called genes, so a read error is possible. The CDR3 is CTSSVVPGAEAFF. The CDR3 DNA is TGTACCAGCAGCGTAGTCCCGGGGGCTGAAGCTTTCTTT. The genes are TRBV9 and TRBJ1-1; TRBD1 is a possible D gene (5 bases). CDR1 is SGDLS and CDR2 is YYNGEE in the germline V gene. The CDR3 runs to 13 residues.

This clonotype was seen only a few times. The chain employs TRBV5-1 and TRBJ1-1, with 7 nucleotides matching TRBD1. The CDR3 consists of 15 residues. V lost 0 bases, J lost 5 bases, and 7 bases stayed unmatched. Germline loops: CDR1 SGHRS, CDR2 YFSETQ. CDR3 loop: CASSLETGMRTEAFF. The CDR3 region has the DNA TGCGCCAGCAGCTTGGAGACAGGGATGAGGACTGAAGCTTTCTTT. The full variable domain, rest sourced from reference TRBV5-1 and TRBJ1-1, is KAGVTQTPRYLIKTRGQQVTLSCSPISGHRSVSWYQQTPGQGLQFLFEYFSETQRNKGNFPGRFSGRQFSNSRSEMNVSTLELGDSALYLCASSLETGMRTEAFFGQGTRLTVV.

This clonotype was counted ten times or more. This chain joins TRBV12-3 or TRBV12-4 and TRBJ1-2, with unresolved D. Trimming took 3 bases from V and 8 from J, leaving 10 bases between them. The CDR3 length is 12 residues. CDR3 sequence: CASSFSGEGYTF. The CDR3 DNA is TGTGCCAGCAGTTTTTCCGGGGAGGGCTACACCTTC.

The chain employs TRBV4-3 and TRBJ2-5; TRBD2 is a possible D gene (5 bases). The germline V and J ends were trimmed by 0 bases and 7 bases, with 18 bases remaining between them. The CDR3 is made up of 16 amino acids. Germline values: CDR1 LGHNA, CDR2 YSLEER. CDR3 coding DNA: TGCGCCAGCAGCCAAGATCTTGCAGGAGCGGTCGGGACCCAGTACTTC. Its translation is CASSQDLAGAVGTQYF.

This clonotype appeared many times. The rearrangement joins TRBV12-3 or TRBV12-4 to TRBJ1-2; D gene ambiguous. The CDR3 has 13 residues. V lost 3 bases and J 8 bases, leaving 13 bases between the germline ends. This CDR3 reads CASSLAKGYGYTF. CDR3 bases: TGTGCCAGCAGTTTGGCCAAGGGTTACGGCTACACCTTC.

The chain carries TRBV7-6 and TRBJ1-1; D is unclear. CDR1 and CDR2 (germline): SGHVS, FNYEAQ. V lost 4 bases to trimming and J lost 3 bases, with 12 bases between them. The CDR3 has 14 amino acids. CDR3 bases: TGTGCCAGCAGCTCTAGGACGGGATACACTGAAGCTTTCTTT. This encodes CASSSRTGYTEAFF.

The sample holds many counts of this clonotype. This chain joins TRBV2 and TRBJ2-2, with D unresolved. Trimming cost V 2 bases and J 7 bases, with 14 bases left between them. The CDR3 is made up of 15 amino acids. Germline V CDR1 and CDR2: SNHLY, FYNNEI. In nucleotides, the CDR3 is TGTGCCAGCAGTGAAATTTCTAGTCTCGTCGGGGAGCTGTTTTTT. Translation gives CASSEISSLVGELFF. Full variable domain (rest looked up from reference TRBV2 and TRBJ2-2): EPEVTQTPSHQVTQMGQEVILRCVPISNHLYFYWYRQILGQKVEFLVSFYNNEISEKSEIFDDQFSVERPDGSNFTLKIRSTKLEDSAMYFCASSEISSLVGELFFGEGSRLTVL.

This clonotype was found many times. The chain has TRBV11-1 and TRBJ2-2; no reliable D call. Deletions cut 0 bases from V and 6 bases from J, with 5 bases between. This CDR3 contains 13 residues. Germline values: CDR1 SGHAT, CDR2 FQDESV (reference sequence). CDR3 residues: CASSLARPGELFF. CDR3 coding DNA: TGTGCCAGCAGCTTAGCGCGTCCCGGGGAGCTGTTTTTT.

In the case of this clonotype: One junction end does not reproduce the germline sequence, and a read error may be involved. V and J are TRBV3-1 and TRBJ2-5; D may be TRBD2 (6 bases). Germline lookup yields CDR1 LGHDT and CDR2 YNNKEL (reference sequence). The CDR3 length is 15 residues. CDR3 in amino acids: CASSQRRGNQETQYF. In DNA form, the CDR3 reads TGTGCCAGCAGCCAAAGGAGGGGAAACCAGGAGACCCAGTACTTC.

In this sample, this clonotype turned up many times. The chain joins TRBV5-1 to TRBJ2-2; perhaps TRBD1 as D (5 bases). Germline V lookup: CDR1 SGHRS, CDR2 YFSETQ. The CDR3 has 16 amino acids. The germline V and J ends were trimmed by 4 bases and 5 bases, with 18 bases remaining between them. The DNA of the CDR3 is TGCGCCAGCAGCCGGACATCGCCGGGTGGGACCGGGGAGCTGTTTTTT. The encoded protein is CASSRTSPGGTGELFF.

About this clonotype itself: Germline is not matched at one junction end, which may reflect a read error. This chain joins TRBV6-5 and TRBJ2-7; D is unclear. Germline CDR1 reads MNHEY; CDR2 reads SVGAGI. This CDR3 comprises 16 residues. The CDR3 here is CVSSYSGRSSSYEQYF. CDR3 nucleotide sequence: TGTGTCAGCAGTTACTCGGGCAGGTCCAGCTCCTACGAGCAGTACTTC.

This clonotype occurred many times. V gene TRBV20-1 combines with J gene TRBJ2-4, with D tentatively TRBD1 (7 bases). The V and J ends lost 4 bases and 0 bases respectively, with 13 bases between them. This CDR3 contains 15 residues. Germline V CDR1 and CDR2: DFQATT, SNEGSKA (reference sequence). DNA of the CDR3: TGCAGTGCTATTCAGGGGGGTCTAGCCAAAAACATTCAGTACTTC. It encodes CSAIQGGLAKNIQYF.

The chain carries TRBV20-1 and TRBJ1-5, with D perhaps TRBD1 (6 bases). Trimming cost V 6 bases and J 6 bases, with 12 bases left between them. Germline assignment: CDR1 DFQATT and CDR2 SNEGSKA (reference sequence). This CDR3 is 12 amino acids long. CDR3 loop: CSAQEGGQPQHF. CDR3 DNA: TGCAGTGCCCAGGAGGGGGGTCAGCCCCAGCATTTT.

The gene calls are TRBV14 and TRBJ2-3; 11 bases are shared with TRBD2. The CDR3 sequence is 16 residues long. Germline CDR1 and CDR2: SGHDN and FVKESK. V dropped 6 bases and J dropped 0; count of bases not matched to a gene: 5. CDR3 sequence: CASSHRTSGSTDTQYF. CDR3 coding DNA: TGTGCCAGCAGTCACAGGACTAGCGGGAGCACAGATACGCAGTATTTT.